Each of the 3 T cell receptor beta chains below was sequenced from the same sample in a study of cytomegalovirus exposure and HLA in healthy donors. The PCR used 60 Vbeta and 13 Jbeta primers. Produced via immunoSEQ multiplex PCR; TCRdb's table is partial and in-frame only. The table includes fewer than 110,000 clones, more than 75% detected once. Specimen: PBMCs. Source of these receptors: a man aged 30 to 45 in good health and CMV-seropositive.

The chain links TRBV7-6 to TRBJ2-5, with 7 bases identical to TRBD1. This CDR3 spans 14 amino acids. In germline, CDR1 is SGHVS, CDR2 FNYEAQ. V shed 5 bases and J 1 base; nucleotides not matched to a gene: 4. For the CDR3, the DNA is TGTGCCAGCAGCCCAGGGACAGTCCAAGAGACCCAGTACTTC. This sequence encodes CASSPGTVQETQYF.

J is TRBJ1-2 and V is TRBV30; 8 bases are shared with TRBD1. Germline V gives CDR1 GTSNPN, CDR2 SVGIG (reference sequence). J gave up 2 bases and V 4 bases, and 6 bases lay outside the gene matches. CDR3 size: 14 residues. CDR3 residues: CAWTTGGSNYGYTF. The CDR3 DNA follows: TGTGCCTGGACAACAGGGGGTTCAAACTATGGCTACACCTTC. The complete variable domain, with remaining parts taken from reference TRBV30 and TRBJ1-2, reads SQTIHQWPATLVQPVGSPLSLECTVEGTSNPNLYWYRQAAGRGLQLLFYSVGIGQISSEVPQNLSASRPQDRQFILSSKKLLLSDSGFYLCAWTTGGSNYGYTFGSGTRLTVV.

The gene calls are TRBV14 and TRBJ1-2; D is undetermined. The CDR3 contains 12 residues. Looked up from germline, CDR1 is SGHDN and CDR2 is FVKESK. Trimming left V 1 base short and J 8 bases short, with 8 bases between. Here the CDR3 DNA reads TGTGCCAGCAGCCAAGTTAGAGAGGGCTACACCTTC. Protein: CASSQVREGYTF.